This T cell receptor (beta chain) was profiled in a study of CD8+ T cells in alopecia areata. On the study more broadly: Severity scores in treated patients reflected the percentage of scalp affected.

Overall study results and limits: Under tofacitinib, numerous expanded lesional clonotypes remained detectable in scalp and blood.

Treatment indicated: oral pan-JAK inhibitor, 5-10 mg twice daily. RNA, once extracted, was reverse transcribed into cDNA for use as the sequencing template. Measured with immunoSEQ multiplex PCR; TCRdb has only the in-frame clones, and not every one. Of around 170,000 clones listed, approximately 49% were seen once; the top ten hold 9.5% to 13%. Germline V gene data show CDR1 as MNHEY and CDR2 as SMNVEV (reference sequence). The CDR3 covers 13 residues. With 1 base removed from V and 4 bases from J, the gap between germline ends came to 6 bases. Worth noting for this clone: The antigen remains unidentified.

This chain links TRBV27 with TRBJ2-3; D call uncertain. This TCR derives from a human donor with alopecia areata. Sequencing used CD8+ T cells sorted from blood, obtained between weeks 51 and 52, from a patient treated with tofacitinib. DNA of the CDR3: TGTGCCAGCAGTTTATATATAGCAGATACGCAGTATTTT. It translates to CASSLYIADTQYF.